A single T cell receptor (beta chain) is shown here with its context. Its antigen is unknown. The V segment lost 8 bases and the J segment 1 base; nucleotides outside the gene matches: 7. This CDR3 is 15 amino acids long. Germline V gene lookup returns CDR1 MNHEY and CDR2 SMNVEV (reference sequence). The sample originates from a study of cytomegalovirus exposure and HLA in healthy donors. Study-level information: A data release that came early held approximately 85 million unique TCRs from HLA-typed donors. Clustering assigned roughly 81% of the roughly 400 genotyped donors to the Caucasian-associated ancestry cluster. Study outcomes and limitations: Using the classifier, cytomegalovirus status was reportedly diagnosed with high specificity and sensitivity. Roughly uniform depth of sequencing across donors was assumed in presence/absence analyses.

The PCR had 60 Vbeta and 13 Jbeta primers. The assay was immunoSEQ multiplex PCR, and TCRdb's table has in-frame clones only and misses some. This sample's clone table lists approximately 76,000 clones. The sequence was obtained from a man between 18 and 29 years old in good health and CMV-seropositive. The rearrangement links TRBV27 to TRBJ2-1, with 8 bases aligning to TRBD2. Material: PBMCs. The DNA of the CDR3 is TGTGCCAGCGCCCCCGGGGGGGTTTCCTACAATGAGCAGTTCTTC. It is translated as CASAPGGVSYNEQFF.